These T cell receptor beta chains were read from a single sample in a study of blood T cell repertoires in COVID-19. Profiled with immunoSEQ multiplex PCR; TCRdb holds only in-frame clones, not every one. The profile shows some 180,000 clones, 83% of them singletons. The sequencing sample was made of peripheral blood. Receptors were obtained from a woman in her seventies who had recovered from COVID-19. The CDR3 runs from the conserved cysteine through the conserved F or W. A D gene is named only where the DNA matches it firmly. A row's size may be missing; if present it is once, few, many or a size class.

j_call: TRBJ1-1
v_call: TRBV18
clone_size: .
d_call: .
cdr3_aa: CASSPQKNTEAFF
cdr3_nt: TGTGCCAGCTCACCCCAGAAAAACACTGAAGCTTTCTTT

j_call: TRBJ1-1
v_call: TRBV4-3
clone_size: .
d_call: .
cdr3_aa: CASSQDRRGNTEAFF
cdr3_nt: TGCGCCAGCAGCCAAGACCGAAGGGGCAACACTGAAGCTTTCTTT

j_call: TRBJ2-1
v_call: TRBV29-1
clone_size: .
d_call: TRBD2
cdr3_aa: CSVPTSGSYNEQFF
cdr3_nt: TGCAGCGTGCCCACTAGCGGCTCCTACAATGAGCAGTTCTTC

j_call: TRBJ1-2
v_call: TRBV5-1
clone_size: .
d_call: .
cdr3_aa: CASSSTGNVRAGYGYTF
cdr3_nt: TGCGCCAGCAGCTCGACGGGTAATGTCCGGGCGGGCTATGGCTACACCTTC

j_call: TRBJ2-2
v_call: TRBV24-1
clone_size: .
d_call: TRBD2
cdr3_aa: CATSDPSGGGTGELFF
cdr3_nt: TGTGCCACCAGTGACCCTAGCGGGGGGGGCACCGGGGAGCTGTTTTTT

j_call: TRBJ1-1
v_call: TRBV18
clone_size: .
d_call: .
cdr3_aa: CASSPGGLNTEAFF
cdr3_nt: TGTGCCAGCTCACCGGGGGGGTTGAACACTGAAGCTTTCTTT

j_call: TRBJ1-1
v_call: TRBV10-3
clone_size: .
d_call: .
cdr3_aa: CAISAPGGRHTEAFF
cdr3_nt: TGTGCCATCAGTGCCCCGGGGGGTAGGCACACTGAAGCTTTCTTT

j_call: TRBJ2-1
v_call: TRBV6-4
clone_size: few
d_call: .
cdr3_aa: CASQARSAGANEQFF
cdr3_nt: TGTGCCAGCCAGGCAAGGTCGGCCGGTGCCAATGAGCAGTTCTTC

j_call: TRBJ2-7
v_call: TRBV7-2
clone_size: .
d_call: .
cdr3_aa: CASSLGRFTKQYF
cdr3_nt: TGTGCCAGCAGCTTAGGGAGATTCACCAAGCAGTACTTC

j_call: TRBJ2-5
v_call: TRBV5-6
clone_size: .
d_call: TRBD2
cdr3_aa: CASSLPSGGPHQETQYF
cdr3_nt: TGTGCCAGCAGCTTGCCTAGCGGGGGGCCTCACCAAGAGACCCAGTACTTC

j_call: TRBJ1-5
v_call: TRBV19
clone_size: .
d_call: TRBD1
cdr3_aa: CASNPGQGVQPQHF
cdr3_nt: TGTGCCAGTAACCCGGGACAGGGTGTTCAGCCCCAGCATTTT

j_call: TRBJ1-5
v_call: TRBV6-6
clone_size: .
d_call: .
cdr3_aa: CASSYSGGLGQPQHF
cdr3_nt: TGTGCCAGCAGTTACTCGGGGGGTCTTGGGCAGCCCCAGCATTTT

j_call: TRBJ2-3
v_call: TRBV6-5
clone_size: .
d_call: TRBD2
cdr3_aa: CASSETSVADTQYF
cdr3_nt: TGTGCCAGCAGCGAGACTAGCGTCGCAGATACGCAGTATTTT

j_call: TRBJ2-5
v_call: TRBV5-1
clone_size: .
d_call: .
cdr3_aa: CATTGHPQETQYF
cdr3_nt: TGCGCCACCACGGGACACCCCCAAGAGACCCAGTACTTC

j_call: TRBJ2-1
v_call: TRBV9
clone_size: .
d_call: .
cdr3_aa: CASSLEQTSYNEQFF
cdr3_nt: TGTGCCAGCAGCTTAGAACAGACCTCCTACAATGAGCAGTTCTTC

j_call: TRBJ1-5
v_call: TRBV7-9
clone_size: .
d_call: .
cdr3_aa: CASSAQGNNQPQHF
cdr3_nt: TGTGCCAGCAGCGCACAGGGTAACAATCAGCCCCAGCATTTT

j_call: TRBJ2-7
v_call: TRBV5-4
clone_size: .
d_call: .
cdr3_aa: CASSPNLSYEQYF
cdr3_nt: TGTGCCAGCAGCCCAAACCTATCCTACGAGCAGTACTTC

j_call: TRBJ2-7
v_call: TRBV2
clone_size: .
d_call: .
cdr3_aa: CASSPEGGGPYEQYF
cdr3_nt: TGTGCCAGCAGTCCCGAGGGCGGGGGCCCCTACGAGCAGTACTTC

j_call: TRBJ2-5
v_call: TRBV21-1
clone_size: .
d_call: .
cdr3_aa: CASRHPPQAPEGAQYF
cdr3_nt: TGTGCCAGCAGACACCCACCCCAGGCCCCCGAGGGGGCCCAGTACTTC

j_call: TRBJ1-6
v_call: TRBV7-6
clone_size: .
d_call: .
cdr3_aa: CASSLAGVGRDSPLHF
cdr3_nt: TGTGCCAGCAGCTTGGCAGGGGTGGGCAGGGATTCACCCCTCCACTTT

j_call: TRBJ2-7
v_call: TRBV5-1
clone_size: .
d_call: TRBD1
cdr3_aa: CASNTGTGGLEQYF
cdr3_nt: TGCGCCAGTAATACCGGGACAGGGGGCTTAGAGCAGTACTTC

j_call: TRBJ2-1
v_call: TRBV7-3
clone_size: .
d_call: TRBD1
cdr3_aa: CASSSQGASYNEQFF
cdr3_nt: TGTGCCAGCAGCTCCCAGGGGGCATCCTACAATGAGCAGTTCTTC

j_call: TRBJ2-2
v_call: TRBV6-2/TRBV6-3
clone_size: .
d_call: .
cdr3_aa: CASSYLRGGELFF
cdr3_nt: TGTGCCAGCAGTTACCTCCGGGGCGGGGAGCTGTTTTTT

j_call: TRBJ1-1
v_call: TRBV28
clone_size: .
d_call: TRBD1
cdr3_aa: CASSLMGQRAFF
cdr3_nt: TGTGCCAGCAGTTTGATGGGACAGCGAGCTTTCTTT

j_call: TRBJ1-6
v_call: TRBV2
clone_size: .
d_call: TRBD1
cdr3_aa: CASRRDRTPYNSPLHF
cdr3_nt: TGTGCCAGCAGGAGGGACAGGACTCCCTATAATTCACCCCTCCACTTT

j_call: TRBJ2-2
v_call: TRBV6-1
clone_size: .
d_call: .
cdr3_aa: CASSEGGANTGELFF
cdr3_nt: TGTGCCAGCAGTGAAGGGGGGGCGAACACCGGGGAGCTGTTTTTT

j_call: TRBJ1-1
v_call: TRBV5-1
clone_size: .
d_call: .
cdr3_aa: CASSLRPSGGTEAFF
cdr3_nt: TGCGCCAGCAGCTTGCGGCCCTCGGGGGGCACTGAAGCTTTCTTT

j_call: TRBJ2-5
v_call: TRBV5-1
clone_size: once
d_call: TRBD2
cdr3_aa: CASSRPPGLAEQETQYF
cdr3_nt: TGCGCCAGCAGCAGACCGCCGGGACTAGCGGAACAAGAGACCCAGTACTTC

j_call: TRBJ2-1
v_call: TRBV4-2
clone_size: .
d_call: TRBD2
cdr3_aa: CASSQASGRLAYNEQFF
cdr3_nt: TGTGCCAGCAGCCAAGCTAGCGGGAGGCTCGCCTACAATGAGCAGTTCTTC

j_call: TRBJ2-7
v_call: TRBV19
clone_size: .
d_call: .
cdr3_aa: CASSIAHLGAYEQYF
cdr3_nt: TGTGCCAGTAGTATAGCCCACCTGGGGGCTTACGAGCAGTACTTC

j_call: TRBJ2-5
v_call: TRBV7-6
clone_size: .
d_call: TRBD2
cdr3_aa: CASSLGATSGPQETQYF
cdr3_nt: TGTGCCAGCAGCCTAGGGGCGACTAGCGGGCCTCAAGAGACCCAGTACTTC

j_call: TRBJ1-5
v_call: TRBV6-5
clone_size: .
d_call: TRBD1
cdr3_aa: CASDRQGAGNQPQHF
cdr3_nt: TGTGCCAGCGACCGACAGGGGGCGGGTAATCAGCCCCAGCATTTT

j_call: TRBJ2-5
v_call: TRBV10-3
clone_size: .
d_call: .
cdr3_aa: CAISPRLGDVGETQYF
cdr3_nt: TGTGCCATCAGTCCAAGACTAGGCGACGTTGGGGAGACCCAGTACTTC

j_call: TRBJ1-1
v_call: TRBV15
clone_size: many
d_call: TRBD1
cdr3_aa: CATSRGGNRGGTEAFF
cdr3_nt: TGTGCCACCAGCAGAGGAGGGAACAGGGGTGGGACTGAAGCTTTCTTT

j_call: TRBJ2-5
v_call: TRBV4-1
clone_size: once
d_call: .
cdr3_aa: CASRPTQSQETQYF
cdr3_nt: TGCGCCAGCAGACCCACACAGAGCCAAGAGACCCAGTACTTC

j_call: TRBJ2-1
v_call: TRBV5-4
clone_size: .
d_call: .
cdr3_aa: CASSPRGAIYNEQFF
cdr3_nt: TGTGCCAGCAGCCCCCGCGGGGCTATCTACAATGAGCAGTTCTTC

j_call: TRBJ1-2
v_call: TRBV11-2
clone_size: .
d_call: .
cdr3_aa: CASSRVLNYGYTF
cdr3_nt: TGTGCCAGCAGCCGTGTCCTTAACTATGGCTACACCTTC

j_call: TRBJ2-2
v_call: TRBV7-7
clone_size: few
d_call: TRBD1
cdr3_aa: CASSFDLGTAGELFF
cdr3_nt: TGTGCTAGCAGCTTCGACCTAGGGACAGCCGGGGAGCTGTTTTTT

j_call: TRBJ2-1
v_call: TRBV27
clone_size: .
d_call: .
cdr3_aa: CASTRGIGESEQFF
cdr3_nt: TGTGCCAGCACCAGGGGAATTGGGGAAAGTGAGCAGTTCTTC

j_call: TRBJ1-6
v_call: TRBV15
clone_size: few
d_call: TRBD1
cdr3_aa: CATSRRTGETPLHF
cdr3_nt: TGTGCCACCAGCAGAAGGACAGGGGAGACACCCCTCCACTTT

j_call: TRBJ2-4
v_call: TRBV7-8
clone_size: .
d_call: TRBD1
cdr3_aa: CASSSAVQQGTGNIQYF
cdr3_nt: TGTGCCAGCAGCTCCGCCGTCCAACAGGGGACCGGGAACATTCAGTACTTC

j_call: TRBJ1-5
v_call: TRBV3-1/TRBV3-2
clone_size: .
d_call: .
cdr3_aa: CASSQGAGIQPQHF
cdr3_nt: TGTGCCAGCAGCCAGGGGGCAGGGATTCAGCCCCAGCATTTT

j_call: TRBJ1-1
v_call: TRBV5-1
clone_size: once
d_call: .
cdr3_aa: CASQGGVGTEAFF
cdr3_nt: TGCGCCAGCCAAGGGGGTGTTGGTACTGAAGCTTTCTTT

j_call: TRBJ2-7
v_call: TRBV7-2
clone_size: .
d_call: .
cdr3_aa: CASSPRTQLPYEQYF
cdr3_nt: TGTGCCAGCAGCCCCCGGACTCAGCTACCCTACGAGCAGTACTTC

j_call: TRBJ2-1
v_call: TRBV7-2
clone_size: .
d_call: .
cdr3_aa: CASSPPRQSLYNEQFF
cdr3_nt: TGTGCCAGCAGCCCCCCGAGGCAGAGTTTATACAATGAGCAGTTCTTC

j_call: TRBJ2-1
v_call: TRBV7-3
clone_size: .
d_call: .
cdr3_aa: CASSPGTLSYNEQFF
cdr3_nt: TGTGCCAGCAGCCCCGGGACTCTCTCCTACAATGAGCAGTTCTTC

j_call: TRBJ2-1
v_call: TRBV20-1
clone_size: .
d_call: .
cdr3_aa: CSASGAGAPPYNEQFF
cdr3_nt: TGCAGTGCTAGTGGCGCGGGGGCCCCCCCCTACAATGAGCAGTTCTTC

j_call: TRBJ2-7
v_call: TRBV13
clone_size: once
d_call: .
cdr3_aa: CASSLWPSPQYF
cdr3_nt: TGTGCCAGCAGCTTATGGCCTTCCCCGCAGTACTTC

j_call: TRBJ1-1
v_call: TRBV18
clone_size: few
d_call: .
cdr3_aa: CASSPVGGTNTEAFF
cdr3_nt: TGTGCCAGCTCACCCGTTGGGGGGACGAACACTGAAGCTTTCTTT

j_call: TRBJ2-1
v_call: TRBV4-2
clone_size: .
d_call: TRBD2
cdr3_aa: CASSQVGLAGTNEQFF
cdr3_nt: TGTGCCAGCAGCCAAGTGGGACTAGCGGGGACCAATGAGCAGTTCTTC

j_call: TRBJ2-1
v_call: TRBV20-1
clone_size: .
d_call: TRBD1
cdr3_aa: CSASHRGEQFF
cdr3_nt: TGCAGTGCTTCCCACAGGGGCGAGCAGTTCTTC

j_call: TRBJ1-2
v_call: TRBV16
clone_size: .
d_call: .
cdr3_aa: CASSPQWGGNYGYTF
cdr3_nt: TGTGCCAGCAGCCCCCAATGGGGGGGAAACTATGGCTACACCTTC

j_call: TRBJ1-3
v_call: TRBV2
clone_size: .
d_call: TRBD1
cdr3_aa: CASSLARQGNTIYF
cdr3_nt: TGTGCCAGCAGCCTAGCTAGACAGGGCAACACCATATATTTT